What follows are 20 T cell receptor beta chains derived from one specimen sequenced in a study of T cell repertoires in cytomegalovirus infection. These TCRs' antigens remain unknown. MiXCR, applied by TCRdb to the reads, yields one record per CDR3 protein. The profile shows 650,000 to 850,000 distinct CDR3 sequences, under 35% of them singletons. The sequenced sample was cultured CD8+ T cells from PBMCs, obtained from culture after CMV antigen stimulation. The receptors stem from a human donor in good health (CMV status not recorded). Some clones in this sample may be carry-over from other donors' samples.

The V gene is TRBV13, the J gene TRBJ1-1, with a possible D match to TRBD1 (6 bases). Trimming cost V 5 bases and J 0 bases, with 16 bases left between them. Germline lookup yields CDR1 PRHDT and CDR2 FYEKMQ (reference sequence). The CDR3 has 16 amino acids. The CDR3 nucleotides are TGTGCCAGCAGCGCAGGAGGGGGGATGATGAACACTGAAGCTTTCTTT. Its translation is CASSAGGGMMNTEAFF.

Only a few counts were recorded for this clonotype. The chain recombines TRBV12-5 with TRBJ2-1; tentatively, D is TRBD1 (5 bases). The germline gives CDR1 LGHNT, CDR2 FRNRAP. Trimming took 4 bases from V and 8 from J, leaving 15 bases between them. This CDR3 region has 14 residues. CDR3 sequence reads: CASGSKGVGHEQFF. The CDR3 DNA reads TGTGCTAGTGGTTCGAAAGGGGTGGGGCATGAGCAGTTCTTC.

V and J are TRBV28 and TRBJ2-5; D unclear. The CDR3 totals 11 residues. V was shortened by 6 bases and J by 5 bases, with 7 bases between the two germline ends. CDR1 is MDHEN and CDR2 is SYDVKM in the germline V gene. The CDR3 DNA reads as TGTGCCAGCAGGACTTTTGAGACCCAGTACTTC. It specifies CASRTFETQYF. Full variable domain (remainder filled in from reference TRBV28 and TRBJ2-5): DVKVTQSSRYLVKRTGEKVFLECVQDMDHENMFWYRQDPGLGLRLIYFSYDVKMKEKGDIPEGYSVSREKKERFSLILESASTNQTSMYLCASRTFETQYFGPGTRLLVL.

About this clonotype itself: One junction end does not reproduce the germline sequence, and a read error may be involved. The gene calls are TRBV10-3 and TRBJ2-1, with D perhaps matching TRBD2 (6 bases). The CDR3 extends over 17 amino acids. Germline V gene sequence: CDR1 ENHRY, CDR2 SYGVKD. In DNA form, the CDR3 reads TGTGCCAACAGTGAGTCGATGAGCGGAGGGGCTTACAATGAGCAGTTCTTC. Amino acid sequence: CANSESMSGGAYNEQFF.

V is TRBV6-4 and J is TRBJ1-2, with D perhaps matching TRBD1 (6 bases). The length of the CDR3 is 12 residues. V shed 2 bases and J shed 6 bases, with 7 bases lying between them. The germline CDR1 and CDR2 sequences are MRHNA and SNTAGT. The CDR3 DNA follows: TGTGCCAGCAGTGACGGGGGGCATGGCTACACCTTC. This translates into CASSDGGHGYTF.

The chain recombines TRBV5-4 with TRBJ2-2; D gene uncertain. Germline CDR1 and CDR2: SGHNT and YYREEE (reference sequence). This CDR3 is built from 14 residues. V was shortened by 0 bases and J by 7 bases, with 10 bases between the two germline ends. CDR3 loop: CASSLAISSGELFF. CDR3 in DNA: TGTGCCAGCAGCTTGGCCATTTCGAGCGGGGAGCTGTTTTTT.

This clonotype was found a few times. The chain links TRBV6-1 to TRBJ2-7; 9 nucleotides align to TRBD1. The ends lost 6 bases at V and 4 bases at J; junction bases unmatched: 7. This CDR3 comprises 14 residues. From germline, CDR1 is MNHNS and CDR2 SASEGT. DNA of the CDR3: TGTGCCAGCAGGCCGGGACAGGGTTTTTACGAGCAGTACTTC. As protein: CASRPGQGFYEQYF.

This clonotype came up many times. The CDR3 loop is CASSLGGAYNEQFF. The CDR3 region has the DNA TGTGCCAGCAGCTTGGGCGGGGCCTACAATGAGCAGTTCTTC. V and J are TRBV27 and TRBJ2-1, with TRBD2 as a possible D gene (6 bases). The V end lost 6 bases, the J end lost 2 bases, and 11 bases lay between the germline ends. The CDR3 consists of 14 residues. Germline CDR1 is MNHEY and CDR2 is SMNVEV (reference sequence).

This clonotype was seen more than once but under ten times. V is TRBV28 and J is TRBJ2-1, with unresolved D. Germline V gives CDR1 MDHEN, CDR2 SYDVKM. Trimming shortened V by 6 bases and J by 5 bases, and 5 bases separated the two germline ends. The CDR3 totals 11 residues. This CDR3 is CASRWDNEQFF. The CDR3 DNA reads TGTGCCAGCAGATGGGACAATGAGCAGTTCTTC.

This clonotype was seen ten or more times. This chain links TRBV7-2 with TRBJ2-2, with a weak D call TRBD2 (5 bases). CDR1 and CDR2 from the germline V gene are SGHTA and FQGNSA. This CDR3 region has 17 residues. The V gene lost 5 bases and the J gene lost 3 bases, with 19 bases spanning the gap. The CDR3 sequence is CASSHNQASPHTGELFF. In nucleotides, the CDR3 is TGTGCCAGCAGCCACAACCAGGCTAGCCCTCACACCGGGGAGCTGTTTTTT.

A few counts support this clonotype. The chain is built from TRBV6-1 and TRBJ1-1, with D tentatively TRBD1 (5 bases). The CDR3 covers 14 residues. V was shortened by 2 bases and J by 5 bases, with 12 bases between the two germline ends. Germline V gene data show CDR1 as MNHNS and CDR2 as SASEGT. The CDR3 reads CASSETGVWTEAFF. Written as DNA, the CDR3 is TGTGCCAGCAGTGAAACGGGGGTTTGGACTGAAGCTTTCTTT.

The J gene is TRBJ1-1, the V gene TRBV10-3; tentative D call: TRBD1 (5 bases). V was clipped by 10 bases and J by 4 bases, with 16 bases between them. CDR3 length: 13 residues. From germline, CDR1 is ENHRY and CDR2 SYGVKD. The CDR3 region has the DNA TGTGCCACGAGAGTAGGGGTTGCCACTGAAGCTTTCTTT. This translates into CATRVGVATEAFF.

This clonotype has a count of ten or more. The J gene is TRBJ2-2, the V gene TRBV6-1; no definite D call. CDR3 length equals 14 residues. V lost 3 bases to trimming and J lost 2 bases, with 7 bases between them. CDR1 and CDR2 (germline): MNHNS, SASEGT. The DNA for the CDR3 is TGTGCCAGCAGTGATCTATCAAACACCGGGGAGCTGTTTTTT. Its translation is CASSDLSNTGELFF.

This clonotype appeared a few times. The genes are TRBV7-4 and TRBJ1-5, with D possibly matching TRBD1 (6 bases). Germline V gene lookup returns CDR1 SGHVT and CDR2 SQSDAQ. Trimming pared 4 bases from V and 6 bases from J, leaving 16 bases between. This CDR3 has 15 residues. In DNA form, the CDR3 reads TGTGCCAGCAGCTCCGGGGGAGGGGGAATTCAGCCCCAGCATTTT. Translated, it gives CASSSGGGGIQPQHF.

CDR3 nucleotide sequence: TGTGCCAGTAGTATAGTAGCGGGGTCTTCTCCGGAGACCCAGTACTTC. Residues: CASSIVAGSSPETQYF. V and J are TRBV19 and TRBJ2-5; TRBD2 matches 8 bases. Per germline, CDR1 LNHDA and CDR2 SQIVND (reference sequence). The CDR3 contains 16 residues. J lost 5 bases, V lost 1 base, and 9 bases had no gene match.

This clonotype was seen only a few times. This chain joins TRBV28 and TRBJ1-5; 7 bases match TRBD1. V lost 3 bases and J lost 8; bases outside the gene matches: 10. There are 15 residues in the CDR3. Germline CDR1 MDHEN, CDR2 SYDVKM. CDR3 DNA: TGTGCCAGCAGTTTGGGAAGAGACAGGGCGAAGCCCCAGCATTTT. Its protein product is CASSLGRDRAKPQHF.

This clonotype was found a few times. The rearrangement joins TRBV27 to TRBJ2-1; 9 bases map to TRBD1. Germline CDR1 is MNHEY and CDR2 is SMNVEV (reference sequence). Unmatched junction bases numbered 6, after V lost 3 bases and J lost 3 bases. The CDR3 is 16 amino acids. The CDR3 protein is CASSFSGTGFYNEQFF. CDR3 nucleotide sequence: TGTGCCAGCAGTTTCTCCGGGACAGGGTTCTACAATGAGCAGTTCTTC.

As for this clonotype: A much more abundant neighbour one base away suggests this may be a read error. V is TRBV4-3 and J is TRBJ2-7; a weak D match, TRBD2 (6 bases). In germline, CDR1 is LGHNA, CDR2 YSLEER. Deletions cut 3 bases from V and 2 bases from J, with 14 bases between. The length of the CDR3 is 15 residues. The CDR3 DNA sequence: TGCGCCAGCAGCCAGGTGTGGGACTTAACCTACGAGCAGTACGTC. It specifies CASSQVWDLTYEQYV.

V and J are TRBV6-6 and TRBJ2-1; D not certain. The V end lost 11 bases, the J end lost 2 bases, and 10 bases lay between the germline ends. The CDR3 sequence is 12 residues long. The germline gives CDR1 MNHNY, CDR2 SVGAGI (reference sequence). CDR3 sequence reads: CAAGLTYNEQFF. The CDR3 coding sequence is TGTGCCGCAGGTTTAACCTACAATGAGCAGTTCTTC.

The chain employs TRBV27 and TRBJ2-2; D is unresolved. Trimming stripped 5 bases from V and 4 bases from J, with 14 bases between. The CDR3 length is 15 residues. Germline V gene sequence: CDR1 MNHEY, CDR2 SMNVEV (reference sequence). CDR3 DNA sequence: TGTGCCAGCAGTACCACAAGTTTTGGCACCGGGGAGCTGTTTTTT. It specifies CASSTTSFGTGELFF.